The clone carrying this TCR beta chain was counted many times. Its target is not known. V lost 0 bases and J lost 1; bases outside the gene matches: 6. Germline assignment: CDR1 SGHRS and CDR2 YFSETQ. This CDR3 region has 16 residues. This record comes from a study of identical twins. Study results and caveats: The abundant beta clonotypes from cord blood had fewer insertions, and memory repertoires had none of this. Out-of-frame alpha sequences shared by twins showed excess low generation probability.

TCRdb redid the calling of the 5' RACE reads with MiXCR, one entry per CDR3 protein. The sample contains 450,000 or so distinct CDR3 sequences, about 18% of which appear only once. This rearrangement joins TRBV5-1 to TRBJ2-5, with 7 bases identical to TRBD2. The receptor was isolated from a man over 45 in good health. Material: naive T cells sorted from blood. The DNA of the CDR3 is TGCGCCAGCAGCTTGGAGCCTAGCGGAATCCAAGAGACCCAGTACTTC. Its translation: CASSLEPSGIQETQYF.